This record covers a single T cell receptor (beta chain). The entry originates in a study of T cell changes during pregnancy in multiple sclerosis. Method: immunoSEQ multiplex PCR; TCRdb's copy keeps in-frame clones and lacks some. The table shows roughly 100,000 clones, with roughly nine tenths occurring only once. With 0 bases clipped from V and 4 bases from J, the junction kept 3 bases outside the gene matches. The CDR3 is 15 amino acids. Germline values: CDR1 SGHRS, CDR2 YFSETQ. The rearrangement uses TRBV5-1 and TRBJ1-4; 7 bases are a match to TRBD1. This clonotype was sampled from a female donor with multiple sclerosis, enrolled in a pregnancy study. The material was peripheral blood, obtained after pregnancy. DNA of the CDR3: TGCGCCAGCAGCTTGGCCGGGGACAGTAATGAAAAACTGTTTTTT. It translates to CASSLAGDSNEKLFF.